Shown below are 21 T cell receptor beta chains from a single sample sequenced in a study of T cell repertoires in cytomegalovirus infection. These receptors' antigens are unknown. In TCRdb, the reads were re-called with MiXCR into one record per CDR3 protein. The top ten hold approximately 19% of the sample, which has under 300,000 distinct CDR3 sequences, 22% seen once. The specimen comprised cultured PBMCs, sampled from culture after CMV antigen stimulation. The source of these receptors is a human donor in good health (CMV status not recorded). Some clones in this sample may be carry-over from other donors' samples.

This clonotype was recorded many times. The CDR3 DNA follows: TGTGCCAGCTCACGGATGGGGACTAATGAAAAACTGTTTTTT. Translating gives CASSRMGTNEKLFF. J is TRBJ1-4 and V is TRBV18; D is unclear. V gave up 4 bases and J gave up 2 bases, with 8 bases separating them. Germline CDR1 reads KGHSH; CDR2 reads LQKENI. The CDR3 is 14 amino acids.

This clonotype was counted at least ten times. The chain employs TRBV7-2 and TRBJ1-1; a possible D gene is TRBD1 (5 bases). Between the trimmed V and J ends, which lost 2 bases and 3 bases, there was a span of 7 bases. This CDR3 is built from 13 residues. Germline CDR1 and CDR2: SGHTA and FQGNSA. The CDR3 loop is CASSLSRDTEAFF. CDR3 bases: TGTGCCAGCAGCTTATCCAGGGACACTGAAGCTTTCTTT.

In this sample, this clonotype turned up many times. V usage is TRBV7-8 and J usage is TRBJ2-3; possibly TRBD2 for D (6 bases). V lost 5 bases and J 4 bases, leaving 13 bases between the germline ends. Germline CDR1 is SGHVS and CDR2 is FQNEAQ. CDR3 length: 14 residues. The CDR3 sequence: CASSQAGSADTQYF. CDR3 bases: TGTGCCAGCAGCCAGGCGGGAAGTGCAGATACGCAGTATTTT.

Ten or more counts support this clonotype. This chain joins TRBV7-9 and TRBJ1-6; no clear D. V lost 4 bases and J 8 bases, leaving 6 bases between the germline ends. The V gene's germline CDR1 is SEHNR and CDR2 FQNEAQ (reference sequence). This CDR3 is built from 12 residues. The CDR3 sequence is CASSSEDSPLHF. The CDR3 region has the DNA TGTGCCAGCAGCTCAGAAGATTCACCCCTCCACTTT.

V is TRBV19 and J is TRBJ2-1, with D unresolved. CDR3 length equals 12 residues. V was clipped by 6 bases and J by 6 bases, with 9 bases between them. Germline V gene lookup returns CDR1 LNHDA and CDR2 SQIVND (reference sequence). CDR3 bases: TGTGCCAGTAGCTACCTCTCCAATGAGCAGTTCTTC. Amino acid sequence: CASSYLSNEQFF.

The sample holds a few counts of this clonotype. The rearrangement links TRBV27 to TRBJ1-5; 8 positions agree with TRBD1. J gave up 2 bases and V 5 bases, and 11 bases lay outside the gene matches. The CDR3 has 17 amino acids. Germline-derived CDR1 and CDR2 are MNHEY and SMNVEV (reference sequence). The CDR3 region has the DNA TGTGCCAGCAGTACGGCAGGGGGCAGGATCGGCAATCAGCCCCAGCATTTT. As protein: CASSTAGGRIGNQPQHF.

This clonotype was detected many times. CDR3 bases: TGTGCCATCAGTGTCTTGTGGACTAGCGGGGGGGATCAAGAGACCCAGTACTTC. Translating gives CAISVLWTSGGDQETQYF. The J gene is TRBJ2-5, the V gene TRBV10-3; 15 bases fit TRBD2. This CDR3 is 18 amino acids long. The germline V gene has CDR1 ENHRY and CDR2 SYGVKD. Trimming took 4 bases from V and 2 from J; bases not matched to a gene: 8.

This clonotype was detected only a few times. The chain employs TRBV18 and TRBJ2-5, with a weak D call TRBD2 (6 bases). The V gene lost 0 bases and the J gene lost 4 bases, with 12 bases spanning the gap. The CDR3 is 15 amino acids. Germline V gene sequence: CDR1 KGHSH, CDR2 LQKENI. The CDR3 nucleotides are TGTGCCAGCTCACCACCGGGCCAGGGAGGAGAGACCCAGTACTTC. Protein sequence: CASSPPGQGGETQYF.

In this sample, this clonotype turned up a few times. CDR3 loop: CASTLAGGPKDTQYF. CDR3 nucleotide sequence: TGTGCCAGCACGCTAGCGGGAGGGCCGAAAGATACGCAGTATTTT. The chain couples TRBV12-3 or TRBV12-4 to TRBJ2-3; the match to TRBD2 covers 12 bases. This CDR3 spans 15 amino acids. The V gene end was trimmed by 7 bases and the J gene end by 5 bases; junction bases not matched to a gene: 7.

This clonotype has ten or more counts. The genes are TRBV4-2 and TRBJ1-1, with 9 bases fitting TRBD1. Germline CDR1 is LGHNA and CDR2 is YNFKEQ. The CDR3 consists of 16 residues. V shed 5 bases, J shed 2 bases, and the junction held 9 bases outside the gene matches. CDR3 DNA sequence: TGTGCCAGCAGCTGGACAGGGGCCCTCGGTAACACTGAAGCTTTCTTT. Translation: CASSWTGALGNTEAFF.

The chain joins TRBV7-6 to TRBJ2-1; D is possibly TRBD2 (5 bases). The germline CDR1 and CDR2 sequences are SGHVS and FNYEAQ. V was cut by 5 bases and J by 8 bases, with 16 bases left in between. The CDR3 sequence is 14 residues long. The DNA for the CDR3 is TGTGCCAGCAGCCCGCGGGTAGGCCCCGATGAGCAGTTCTTC. It specifies CASSPRVGPDEQFF.

This clonotype occurred many times. The chain employs TRBV7-2 and TRBJ2-7, with 8 bases aligning to TRBD2. Germline V gene sequence: CDR1 SGHTA, CDR2 FQGNSA. CDR3 size: 15 residues. The V segment lost 1 base and the J segment 0 bases; nucleotides outside the gene matches: 2. CDR3: CASSLGRGGSYEQYV. The CDR3 DNA reads TGTGCCAGCAGCTTAGGTCGGGGGGGCTCCTACGAGCAGTACGTC.

The rearrangement joins TRBV28 to TRBJ1-3; the D is unclear. The CDR3 has 16 residues. Germline V gives CDR1 MDHEN, CDR2 SYDVKM. V dropped 4 bases and J dropped 0 bases, with 13 bases sitting between them. The CDR3 region is CASSSLGYSSGNTIYF. DNA of the CDR3: TGTGCCAGCAGTTCCTTGGGCTATAGCTCTGGAAACACCATATATTTT.

In this sample, this clonotype turned up a few times. This chain connects TRBV18 to TRBJ2-3, with D perhaps matching TRBD1 (6 bases). This CDR3 spans 16 amino acids. The germline CDR1 and CDR2 sequences are KGHSH and LQKENI. Deletions cut 3 bases from V and 2 bases from J, with 15 bases between. CDR3 nucleotide sequence: TGTGCCAGCTCACCCCTGCCGACAGGATCCACAGATACGCAGTATTTT. This gives the protein CASSPLPTGSTDTQYF.

The chain uses TRBV7-8 and TRBJ2-3; 9 nucleotides align to TRBD2. The germline V gene encodes CDR1 SGHVS and CDR2 FQNEAQ. V dropped 5 bases and J dropped 3; count of bases not matched to a gene: 9. The length of the CDR3 is 16 residues. This CDR3 reads CASSISASGRTDTQYF. The CDR3 bases are TGTGCCAGCAGCATCTCGGCCAGCGGGAGGACAGATACGCAGTATTTT.

CDR3 sequence (DNA): TGTGCCTGGAGTGTAACCGGGAGCGGAAATACGCAGTATTTT. Translation: CAWSVTGSGNTQYF. The chain recombines TRBV30 with TRBJ2-3, with D perhaps matching TRBD2 (6 bases). The germline gives CDR1 GTSNPN, CDR2 SVGIG (reference sequence). V lost 0 bases and J 7 bases, leaving 14 bases between the germline ends. The CDR3 loop spans 14 amino acids.

A few counts support this clonotype. V is TRBV7-2 and J is TRBJ2-3; D perhaps matches TRBD1 (6 bases). This CDR3 region has 15 residues. The germline V gene encodes CDR1 SGHTA and CDR2 FQGNSA. The V end was cut by 4 bases, the J end by 5 bases, with 16 bases between. The CDR3 loop is CASSSYLGQRDTQYF. CDR3 in DNA: TGTGCCAGCAGCTCTTACCTCGGACAGAGAGATACGCAGTATTTT.

V and J are TRBV10-3 and TRBJ2-5, with D maybe TRBD1 (5 bases). The CDR3 runs to 14 residues. With 2 bases removed from V and 4 bases from J, the gap between germline ends came to 11 bases. From germline, CDR1 is ENHRY and CDR2 SYGVKD. CDR3 region: CAISERGRGETQYF. CDR3 coding DNA: TGTGCCATCAGTGAGCGAGGAAGGGGAGAGACCCAGTACTTC.

There are many counts of this clonotype. The rearrangement uses TRBV7-6 and TRBJ1-5; 7 bases match TRBD1. The ends lost 1 base at V and 5 bases at J; junction bases unmatched: 5. This CDR3 region has 15 residues. Germline CDR1 is SGHVS and CDR2 is FNYEAQ. CDR3 residues: CASSLGGRGHQPQHF. CDR3 nucleotide sequence: TGTGCCAGCAGCTTAGGAGGGAGGGGGCATCAGCCCCAGCATTTT.

This chain links TRBV28 with TRBJ1-2; 7 bases align to TRBD1. V was clipped by 8 bases and J by 8 bases; unmatched bases: 8. Germline lookup yields CDR1 MDHEN and CDR2 SYDVKM. The length of the CDR3 is 12 residues. This chain's CDR3 is CASLRQGGGYTF. Here the CDR3 DNA reads TGTGCCAGCCTCCGACAGGGAGGAGGCTACACCTTC.

This clonotype showed up just a few times. This sequence joins TRBV4-3 and TRBJ2-2; D possibly corresponds to TRBD2 (6 bases). The CDR3 loop spans 16 amino acids. The germline V gene encodes CDR1 LGHNA and CDR2 YSLEER. V was shortened by 0 bases and J by 4 bases, with 12 bases between the two germline ends. CDR3 amino acids: CASSQEGGGATGELFF. CDR3 coding DNA: TGCGCCAGCAGCCAAGAGGGGGGAGGAGCCACCGGGGAGCTGTTTTTT.